The 12 T cell receptor beta chains reported below all come from one sample, sequenced in a study of blood T cells in healthy people across ages. Primers used in a second PCR of roughly 6 to 11 cycles were a sample-barcoded 5' primer and a J-beta primer mix. TCRdb redid the calling of the 5' RACE reads with MiXCR, one entry per CDR3 protein. This table has 850,000 or so distinct CDR3 sequences, less than 35% appearing once. Sequencing was performed on blood. The origin of the receptors is a woman aged 80 or older in good health.

There are a few counts of this clonotype. The V gene is TRBV2, the J gene TRBJ1-1, with D hard to call. This CDR3 has 15 amino acids. From germline, CDR1 is SNHLY and CDR2 FYNNEI. The V end was cut by 4 bases, the J end by 1 base, with 13 bases between. The CDR3 DNA reads TGTGCCAGCAGTGCCCAAGGGAGGGCGAACACTGAAGCTTTCTTT. Translation: CASSAQGRANTEAFF.

This clonotype was seen many times. This chain connects TRBV11-2 to TRBJ2-7; TRBD1 matches at 10 bases. Germline values: CDR1 SGHAT, CDR2 FQNNGV. V shed 4 bases and J 5 bases; nucleotides not matched to a gene: 8. The CDR3 has 15 amino acids. CDR3 nucleotides: TGTGCCAGCAGCTCTATCCGGGACAGGGGACACGAGCAGTACTTC. It is translated as CASSSIRDRGHEQYF.

Comments on this clonotype: At one boundary the junction diverges from the germline segment, which might be a read error. The chain uses TRBV7-9 and TRBJ2-1; D not certain. Germline CDR1 and CDR2: SEHNR and FQNEAQ (reference sequence). The CDR3 extends over 14 amino acids. CDR3 sequence reads: CASNLGRNYDEQFF. CDR3 coding DNA: TGTGCCAGCAACTTAGGACGGAACTACGATGAGCAGTTCTTC.

V and J are TRBV6-6 and TRBJ1-1; 10 bases align to TRBD1. CDR1 is MNHNY and CDR2 is SVGAGI in the germline V gene (reference sequence). Germline trimming cut 2 bases from V and 12 bases from J; bases unmatched to any gene: 9. The CDR3 runs 14 residues. This chain's CDR3 is CASSYDWGDRGSFF. In nucleotides, the CDR3 is TGTGCCAGCAGTTACGATTGGGGGGACAGGGGATCTTTCTTT.

This clonotype was counted only a few times. The CDR3 coding sequence is TGCGCCAGCAGCCAAGTATTCGGGGGCGGCGAGCAGTACTTC. Residues: CASSQVFGGGEQYF. J is TRBJ2-7 and V is TRBV4-3; TRBD1 or TRBD2 may be the D gene (6 bases each). There are 14 residues in the CDR3. Germline loops: CDR1 LGHNA, CDR2 YSLEER. The V end lost 1 base, the J end lost 6 bases, and 13 bases lay between the germline ends.

This sequence joins TRBV27 and TRBJ2-6; a weak D match, TRBD1 (6 bases). This CDR3 is built from 15 residues. CDR1 is MNHEY, CDR2 SMNVEV, per germline (reference sequence). V gave up 4 bases and J gave up 9 bases, with 16 bases separating them. The DNA for the CDR3 is TGTGCCAGCAGTTCGATCGACAGGCGAGACAACGTCCTGACTTTC. Translated, it gives CASSSIDRRDNVLTF.

The chain employs TRBV20-1 and TRBJ2-3; D uncertain. This CDR3 has 14 amino acids. Per the germline V gene, CDR1 is DFQATT and CDR2 is SNEGSKA (reference sequence). V lost 0 bases and J 6 bases, leaving 13 bases between the germline ends. The CDR3 nucleotides read TGCAGTGCTAGAGATTCGAGTAGTTCTGATACGCAGTATTTT. It translates to CSARDSSSSDTQYF.

The V call is TRBV7-9, the J call TRBJ1-6; D gene uncertain. The CDR3 runs to 16 residues. From germline, CDR1 is SEHNR and CDR2 FQNEAQ (reference sequence). Trimming removed 2 bases at V and 5 bases at J, with 13 bases between. The CDR3: CASSLRGPRDNSPLHF. In DNA, the CDR3 is TGTGCCAGCAGCTTAAGAGGACCGAGGGATAATTCACCCCTCCACTTT.

The chain is built from TRBV7-2 and TRBJ2-7, with a weak D call TRBD1 (5 bases). The germline CDR1 and CDR2 sequences are SGHTA and FQGNSA. V lost 2 bases, J lost 3 bases, and 14 bases lay in between. The CDR3 covers 15 residues. CDR3 region: CASSLMAGQGYEQYF. For the CDR3, the DNA is TGTGCCAGCAGCTTAATGGCAGGGCAAGGCTACGAGCAGTACTTC.

This clonotype has ten or more counts. The rearrangement uses TRBV5-1 and TRBJ2-3; 9 positions agree with TRBD1. After removal of 5 bases from V and 4 bases from J, the junction contained 5 bases not matched to a gene. Per germline, CDR1 SGHRS and CDR2 YFSETQ. The CDR3 has 14 residues. In nucleotides, the CDR3 is TGCGCCAGCAGGACGACAGGGGGGCCAGATACGCAGTATTTT. It is translated as CASRTTGGPDTQYF.

Many counts were recorded for this clonotype. The chain is built from TRBV6-1 and TRBJ1-5; 8 bases map to TRBD1. This CDR3 is 13 amino acids long. The V gene's germline CDR1 is MNHNS and CDR2 SASEGT. The V segment lost 6 bases and the J segment 2 bases; nucleotides outside the gene matches: 0. The chain's CDR3 is CASRGQGNQPQHF. The CDR3 coding sequence is TGTGCCAGCAGGGGACAGGGCAATCAGCCCCAGCATTTT.

This clonotype was seen repeatedly, ten times or more. The chain carries TRBV12-3 or TRBV12-4 and TRBJ2-1; D is possibly TRBD1 (6 bases). V was cut by 8 bases and J by 6 bases, with 20 bases left in between. The CDR3 is made up of 15 amino acids. The CDR3 region is CASQDRLGAGNEQFF. CDR3 in DNA: TGTGCCAGCCAAGATAGACTGGGGGCAGGCAATGAGCAGTTCTTC.